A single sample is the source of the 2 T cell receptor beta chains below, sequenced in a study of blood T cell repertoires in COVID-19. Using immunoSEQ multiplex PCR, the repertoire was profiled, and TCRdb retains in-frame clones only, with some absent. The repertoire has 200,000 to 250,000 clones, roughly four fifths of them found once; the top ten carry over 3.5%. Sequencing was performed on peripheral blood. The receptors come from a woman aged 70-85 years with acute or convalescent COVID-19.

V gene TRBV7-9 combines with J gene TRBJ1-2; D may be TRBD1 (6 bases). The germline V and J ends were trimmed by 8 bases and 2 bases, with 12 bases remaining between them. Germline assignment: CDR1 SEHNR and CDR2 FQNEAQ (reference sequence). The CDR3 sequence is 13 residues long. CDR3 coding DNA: TGTGCCAGCCAAGCCGGGACAAACTATGGCTACACCTTC. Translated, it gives CASQAGTNYGYTF.

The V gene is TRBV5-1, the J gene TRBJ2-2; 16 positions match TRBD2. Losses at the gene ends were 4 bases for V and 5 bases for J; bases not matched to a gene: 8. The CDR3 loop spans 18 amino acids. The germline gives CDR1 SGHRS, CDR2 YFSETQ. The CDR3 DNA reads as TGCGCCAGCAGCGCGGGACTAGCGGGGGGGCCGGAAACCGGGGAGCTGTTTTTT. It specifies CASSAGLAGGPETGELFF.